This T cell receptor beta chain appears in the sequencing data of a study of T cells in Graves' hyperthyroidism and ophthalmopathy. From RNA transcripts, TCR beta CDR3 regions were amplified. Initially, a first-round RT-PCR of the TCR CDR3 employed the HTBI primer set. TCRdb re-analysed the multiplex PCR reads in MiXCR, keeping a single row per CDR3 protein. Of a few hundred thousand distinct CDR3 sequences in the sample, approximately 17% were seen once. Ophthalmopathy cases scored 3 or more on the Clinical Activity Score and 4 or more on NOSPECS grade, with duration below 3 months. This CDR3 is built from 14 residues. The germline CDR1 and CDR2 sequences are MDHEN and SYDVKM. The V gene lost 5 bases and the J gene lost 0 bases, with 11 bases spanning the gap.

The chain has TRBV28 and TRBJ2-7; no reliable D call. The sequencing input was blood. This receptor was taken from a man aged 18-30 years with Graves' ophthalmopathy. The CDR3 spells CASSKRIGSYEQYF. CDR3 sequence (DNA): TGTGCCAGCAGTAAGCGCATCGGCTCCTACGAGCAGTACTTC.